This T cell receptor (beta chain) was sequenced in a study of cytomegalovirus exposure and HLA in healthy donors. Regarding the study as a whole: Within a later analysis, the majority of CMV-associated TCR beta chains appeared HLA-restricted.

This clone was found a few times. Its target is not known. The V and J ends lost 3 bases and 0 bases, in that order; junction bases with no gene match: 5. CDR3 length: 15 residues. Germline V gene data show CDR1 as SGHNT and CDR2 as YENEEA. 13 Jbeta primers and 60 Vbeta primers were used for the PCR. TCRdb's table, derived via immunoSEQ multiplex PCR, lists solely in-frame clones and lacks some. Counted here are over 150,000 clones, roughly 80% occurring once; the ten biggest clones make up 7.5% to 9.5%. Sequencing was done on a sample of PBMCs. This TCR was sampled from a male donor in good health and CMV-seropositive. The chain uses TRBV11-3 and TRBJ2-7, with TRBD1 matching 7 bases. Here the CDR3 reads CASSFRQGTSYEQYF. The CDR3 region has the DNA TGTGCCAGCAGCTTCAGACAGGGTACCTCCTACGAGCAGTACTTC.